The present entry profiles one T cell receptor (beta chain) with its context. The target antigen is unknown. The PCR employed 60 Vbeta primers together with 13 Jbeta primers. Repertoires were generated with immunoSEQ multiplex PCR, while TCRdb's copy carries only in-frame clones and drops some. Counted here are roughly 130,000 clones, roughly 63% occurring once; the ten biggest clones make up 1.6%. This specimen comes from a study of cytomegalovirus exposure and HLA in healthy donors. Overall study findings and caveats: Later analysis demonstrated an association between a missense DCLRE1C variant and TCR beta V- and J-gene trimming. Sequences of the TCR beta chain were said to predict the HLA-A and HLA-B alleles of most subjects accurately. A later look showed TCR association rates differing by HLA locus, highest for DRB1 and lowest for HLA-C.

The CDR3 sequence is 13 residues long. Germline CDR1 LNHNV, CDR2 YYDKDF (reference sequence). V lost 4 bases and J lost 11, with 17 bases in between. The sample taken for sequencing was PBMCs. This clonotype originated in a man aged 30 to 39 in good health and CMV-seropositive. This chain joins TRBV15 and TRBJ1-1; D is undetermined. CDR3 in DNA: TGTGCCACCAGCACCCCGTTGAGTTGGAGGGCTTTCTTT. Residues: CATSTPLSWRAFF. The full variable domain, completed using reference TRBV15 and TRBJ1-1, is DAMVIQNPRYQVTQFGKPVTLSCSQTLNHNVMYWYQQKSSQAPKLLFHYYDKDFNNEADTPDNFQSRRPNTSFCFLDIRSPGLGDTAMYLCATSTPLSWRAFFGQGTRLTVV.